This T cell receptor (beta chain) appears in the sequencing data of a study of Ad26.COV2.S vaccination and SARS-CoV-2 variants. Germline CDR1 and CDR2: SGHTA and FQGNSA. V was trimmed by 1 base and J by 3 bases, leaving 21 bases between them. The CDR3 is 18 residues long. This clone was detected once. Its antigen is still unknown. General study findings and limits: Spike-specific TCR breadth in vaccine recipients exceeded that seen in placebo recipients. Vaccine and placebo groups showed comparable non-spike TCR breadth. Possibly, TCR breadth and depth analyses underestimated total T cell responses. Following vaccination, spike-specific CD8+ and CD4+ T cell responses reportedly exhibited substantial breadth.

TCRdb's copy holds only in-frame clones and misses some; the assay was immunoSEQ multiplex PCR. Among around 370,000 clones listed, 92% were seen once. This material consisted of peripheral blood, taken after recovery from COVID-19. V gene TRBV7-2 combines with J gene TRBJ1-1; maybe TRBD1 (6 bases). The receptor's source is a human donor who had recovered from COVID-19. The CDR3 reads CASSLGFMQGLRHTEAFF. The CDR3 bases are TGTGCCAGCAGCTTAGGTTTTATGCAGGGGCTCCGCCACACTGAAGCTTTCTTT.